Listed below are T cell receptor beta chains from one sample, sequenced in a study of response to subunit inactivated influenza vaccine. TCRdb independently ran MiXCR on the RT-PCR reads; one entry per CDR3 protein. Of 610,000 or so distinct CDR3 sequences listed, 11% to 15% are singletons. The source was PBMCs from blood, collected about 11 days after vaccination. The source of these receptors is a man over 45 who received an inactivated influenza vaccine. Both conserved end residues are part of each CDR3. D genes are given only for firm matches. For some rows the clone size is stated as once, few or many, or as a class when expanded; others skip it.

clone_size: .
j_call: TRBJ2-5
d_call: .
v_call: TRBV6-1
cdr3_length: 15
cdr3_aa: CASSEQGAYQETQYF
cdr3_nt: TGTGCCAGCAGTGAACAGGGAGCTTACCAAGAGACCCAGTACTTC

clone_size: few
j_call: TRBJ2-5
d_call: TRBD1
v_call: TRBV20-1
cdr3_length: 14
cdr3_aa: CSARDQQGKETQYF
cdr3_nt: TGCAGTGCTAGAGATCAACAGGGGAAAGAGACCCAGTACTTC

clone_size: .
j_call: TRBJ1-5
d_call: .
v_call: TRBV7-9
cdr3_length: 15
cdr3_aa: CASSLALGGDQPQHF
cdr3_nt: TGTGCCAGCAGCTTAGCGCTTGGAGGGGACCAGCCCCAGCATTTT

clone_size: .
j_call: TRBJ2-3
d_call: TRBD2
v_call: TRBV12-3/TRBV12-4
cdr3_length: 17
cdr3_aa: CASSLGGGAASTDTQYF
cdr3_nt: TGTGCCAGCAGTTTAGGCGGGGGGGCCGCTAGCACAGATACGCAGTATTTT

clone_size: few
j_call: TRBJ2-7
d_call: TRBD2
v_call: TRBV6-1
cdr3_length: 14
cdr3_aa: CASKKGGGSYEQYF
cdr3_nt: TGTGCCAGCAAAAAAGGCGGGGGCTCCTACGAGCAGTACTTC

clone_size: few
j_call: TRBJ2-3
d_call: .
v_call: TRBV29-1
cdr3_length: 17
cdr3_aa: CSVEVPMGGQSADTQYF
cdr3_nt: TGCAGCGTTGAAGTCCCGATGGGGGGTCAATCCGCAGATACGCAGTATTTT

clone_size: few
j_call: TRBJ2-1
d_call: .
v_call: TRBV25-1
cdr3_length: 13
cdr3_aa: CASSEYGNNEQFF
cdr3_nt: TGTGCCAGCAGTGAATATGGGAACAATGAGCAGTTCTTC

clone_size: .
j_call: TRBJ1-2
d_call: .
v_call: TRBV15
cdr3_length: 12
cdr3_aa: CATRGREEGYTF
cdr3_nt: TGTGCCACCAGGGGCAGGGAGGAGGGCTACACCTTC

clone_size: many
j_call: TRBJ2-3
d_call: TRBD2
v_call: TRBV2
cdr3_length: 14
cdr3_aa: CASSLTSGTDTQYF
cdr3_nt: TGCGCCAGCAGCTTGACTAGCGGCACAGATACGCAGTATTTT

clone_size: few
j_call: TRBJ2-4
d_call: .
v_call: TRBV3-1
cdr3_length: 19
cdr3_aa: CASSQDRVGQGLAKNIQYF
cdr3_nt: TGTGCCAGCAGCCAAGATCGCGTAGGGCAGGGTCTAGCCAAAAACATTCAGTACTTC

clone_size: few
j_call: TRBJ1-3
d_call: .
v_call: TRBV7-2
cdr3_length: 13
cdr3_aa: CASSPSQGYTIYF
cdr3_nt: TGTGCCAGCAGCCCATCACAGGGATACACCATATATTTT

clone_size: few
j_call: TRBJ2-1
d_call: .
v_call: TRBV9
cdr3_length: 14
cdr3_aa: CASSVVEGGGEQFF
cdr3_nt: TGTGCCAGCAGCGTAGTGGAGGGGGGCGGTGAGCAGTTCTTC

clone_size: .
j_call: TRBJ2-3
d_call: TRBD1
v_call: TRBV3-1
cdr3_length: 14
cdr3_aa: CASSPGTGGATQYF
cdr3_nt: TGTGCCAGCAGCCCGGGGACAGGCGGAGCCACGCAGTATTTT

clone_size: .
j_call: TRBJ1-5
d_call: .
v_call: TRBV7-9
cdr3_length: 13
cdr3_aa: CASSLAETAPQHF
cdr3_nt: TGTGCCAGCAGCTTAGCGGAAACCGCGCCCCAGCATTTT

clone_size: .
j_call: TRBJ2-5
d_call: .
v_call: TRBV6-2/TRBV6-3
cdr3_length: 15
cdr3_aa: CASSLLPLRGETQYF
cdr3_nt: TGTGCCAGCAGTCTATTGCCATTAAGAGGGGAGACCCAGTACTTC

clone_size: .
j_call: TRBJ1-1
d_call: .
v_call: TRBV20-1
cdr3_length: 15
cdr3_aa: CSARGGHLLNTEAFF
cdr3_nt: TGCAGTGCTAGGGGGGGGCACCTCTTGAACACTGAAGCTTTCTTT

clone_size: few
j_call: TRBJ2-3
d_call: TRBD1
v_call: TRBV5-1
cdr3_length: 14
cdr3_aa: CASSVDRGTDTQYF
cdr3_nt: TGCGCCAGCAGCGTGGACAGGGGGACAGATACGCAGTATTTT

clone_size: .
j_call: TRBJ1-5
d_call: .
v_call: TRBV10-3
cdr3_length: 14
cdr3_aa: CATSRGLSDQPQHF
cdr3_nt: TGTGCCACCTCAAGAGGGCTCAGCGATCAGCCCCAGCATTTT

clone_size: .
j_call: TRBJ2-5
d_call: TRBD2
v_call: TRBV3-1
cdr3_length: 14
cdr3_aa: CASGAGGLQETQYF
cdr3_nt: TGTGCCAGCGGGGCGGGAGGCCTCCAAGAGACCCAGTACTTC

clone_size: few
j_call: TRBJ2-5
d_call: TRBD2
v_call: TRBV20-1
cdr3_length: 13
cdr3_aa: CSAPKAGVETQYF
cdr3_nt: TGCAGTGCTCCTAAAGCGGGGGTAGAGACCCAGTACTTC

clone_size: .
j_call: TRBJ1-4
d_call: .
v_call: TRBV21-1
cdr3_length: 14
cdr3_aa: CASSNRTTNEKLFF
cdr3_nt: TGTGCCAGCAGTAACAGGACAACTAATGAAAAACTGTTTTTT

clone_size: .
j_call: TRBJ2-2
d_call: .
v_call: TRBV4-1
cdr3_length: 15
cdr3_aa: CASSRRGADAGELFF
cdr3_nt: TGCGCCAGCAGTCGCCGGGGGGCGGACGCCGGGGAGCTGTTTTTT

clone_size: few
j_call: TRBJ1-1
d_call: .
v_call: TRBV29-1
cdr3_length: 12
cdr3_aa: CSTQTGNTEAFF
cdr3_nt: TGCAGCACACAGACGGGAAACACTGAAGCTTTCTTT

clone_size: few
j_call: TRBJ2-3
d_call: .
v_call: TRBV7-8
cdr3_length: 16
cdr3_aa: CASSPRHLGGTDTQYF
cdr3_nt: TGTGCCAGCAGCCCTCGACACCTTGGGGGCACAGATACGCAGTATTTT

clone_size: few
j_call: TRBJ2-1
d_call: TRBD1
v_call: TRBV25-1
cdr3_length: 20
cdr3_aa: CASSELRTGVWAEAYNEQFF
cdr3_nt: TGTGCCAGCAGTGAATTGAGGACAGGGGTATGGGCGGAGGCCTACAATGAGCAGTTCTTC

clone_size: .
j_call: TRBJ1-1
d_call: TRBD1
v_call: TRBV12-3/TRBV12-4
cdr3_length: 15
cdr3_aa: CASSLGSGGRAEAFF
cdr3_nt: TGTGCCAGCAGTTTAGGCTCAGGGGGCAGGGCTGAAGCTTTCTTT

clone_size: few
j_call: TRBJ1-6
d_call: TRBD1
v_call: TRBV9
cdr3_length: 17
cdr3_aa: CASSVAATGSRNSPLHF
cdr3_nt: TGTGCCAGCAGCGTAGCGGCGACAGGGAGCCGAAATTCACCCCTCCACTTT

clone_size: .
j_call: TRBJ2-6
d_call: .
v_call: TRBV19
cdr3_length: 13
cdr3_aa: CASSVTGANVLTF
cdr3_nt: TGTGCCAGTAGTGTCACTGGGGCCAACGTCCTGACTTTC

clone_size: .
j_call: TRBJ2-3
d_call: .
v_call: TRBV20-1
cdr3_length: 14
cdr3_aa: CSARVSYSPDTQYF
cdr3_nt: TGCAGTGCTAGGGTCAGCTACTCCCCAGATACGCAGTATTTT

clone_size: few
j_call: TRBJ2-2
d_call: .
v_call: TRBV5-6
cdr3_length: 16
cdr3_aa: CASSLDIVLNTGELFF
cdr3_nt: TGTGCCAGCAGCTTGGACATAGTCCTGAACACCGGGGAGCTGTTTTTT

clone_size: .
j_call: TRBJ1-2
d_call: TRBD1
v_call: TRBV7-9
cdr3_length: 17
cdr3_aa: CASSSGTGNPWGYGYTF
cdr3_nt: TGTGCCAGCAGCAGCGGGACAGGGAACCCGTGGGGCTATGGCTACACCTTC

clone_size: many
j_call: TRBJ1-2
d_call: .
v_call: TRBV7-6
cdr3_length: 15
cdr3_aa: CASSSHGTGNYGYTF
cdr3_nt: TGTGCCAGCAGCTCCCACGGGACGGGAAACTATGGCTACACCTTC

clone_size: .
j_call: TRBJ2-7
d_call: .
v_call: TRBV7-2
cdr3_length: 13
cdr3_aa: CASSLLLLYEQYF
cdr3_nt: TGTGCCAGCAGCTTATTACTTCTCTACGAGCAGTACTTC

clone_size: many
j_call: TRBJ2-3
d_call: .
v_call: TRBV12-3/TRBV12-4
cdr3_length: 12
cdr3_aa: CASRFGTDTQYF
cdr3_nt: TGTGCCAGTCGTTTTGGCACAGATACGCAGTATTTT

clone_size: .
j_call: TRBJ2-3
d_call: .
v_call: TRBV4-3
cdr3_length: 13
cdr3_aa: CASSQDSPGRQYF
cdr3_nt: TGCGCCAGCAGCCAAGATAGCCCGGGTAGGCAGTATTTT

clone_size: few
j_call: TRBJ2-2
d_call: .
v_call: TRBV10-3
cdr3_length: 16
cdr3_aa: CAISPGAGGASGELFF
cdr3_nt: TGTGCCATCAGTCCCGGGGCCGGGGGCGCATCCGGGGAGCTGTTTTTT

clone_size: .
j_call: TRBJ2-1
d_call: .
v_call: TRBV9
cdr3_length: 15
cdr3_aa: CASSVAVGGYNEQFF
cdr3_nt: TGTGCCAGCAGCGTAGCGGTGGGAGGCTACAATGAGCAGTTCTTC

clone_size: few
j_call: TRBJ1-6
d_call: .
v_call: TRBV28
cdr3_length: 15
cdr3_aa: CASSFPSSYNSPLHF
cdr3_nt: TGTGCCAGCAGTTTCCCGAGCTCCTATAATTCACCCCTCCACTTT

clone_size: .
j_call: TRBJ2-7
d_call: TRBD2
v_call: TRBV20-1
cdr3_length: 15
cdr3_aa: CSAMDLAGGMYEQYF
cdr3_nt: TGCAGTGCTATGGACCTAGCGGGGGGGATGTACGAGCAGTACTTC

clone_size: few
j_call: TRBJ1-2
d_call: .
v_call: TRBV12-3/TRBV12-4
cdr3_length: 13
cdr3_aa: CASSFMGNYGYTF
cdr3_nt: TGTGCCAGCAGTTTTATGGGGAACTATGGCTACACCTTC

clone_size: few
j_call: TRBJ2-7
d_call: .
v_call: TRBV6-1
cdr3_length: 12
cdr3_aa: CASSLNWYEQYF
cdr3_nt: TGTGCCAGCAGTTTGAATTGGTACGAGCAGTACTTC

clone_size: .
j_call: TRBJ1-5
d_call: .
v_call: TRBV18
cdr3_length: 14
cdr3_aa: CASSPGNWNQPQHF
cdr3_nt: TGTGCCAGCTCACCGGGGAACTGGAATCAGCCCCAGCATTTT

clone_size: .
j_call: TRBJ2-2
d_call: .
v_call: TRBV10-2
cdr3_length: 14
cdr3_aa: CASIPAANTGELFF
cdr3_nt: TGCGCCAGCATTCCTGCGGCGAACACCGGGGAGCTGTTTTTT

clone_size: few
j_call: TRBJ1-2
d_call: .
v_call: TRBV5-6
cdr3_length: 16
cdr3_aa: CASSRSRRQPSYGYTF
cdr3_nt: TGTGCCAGCAGCCGGAGTAGAAGACAGCCTTCTTATGGCTACACCTTC

clone_size: few
j_call: TRBJ2-1
d_call: .
v_call: TRBV20-1
cdr3_length: 15
cdr3_aa: CSARPIAQTYNEQFF
cdr3_nt: TGCAGTGCTAGACCCATAGCACAGACTTACAATGAGCAGTTCTTC

clone_size: .
j_call: TRBJ2-1
d_call: .
v_call: TRBV11-3
cdr3_length: 15
cdr3_aa: CASSLRLTSYNEQFF
cdr3_nt: TGTGCCAGCAGCCTACGACTAACTTCCTACAATGAGCAGTTCTTC

clone_size: .
j_call: TRBJ1-2
d_call: TRBD1
v_call: TRBV29-1
cdr3_length: 12
cdr3_aa: CSASGQGAGYTF
cdr3_nt: TGCAGCGCATCGGGACAGGGGGCTGGCTACACCTTC

clone_size: .
j_call: TRBJ1-4
d_call: .
v_call: TRBV5-1
cdr3_length: 15
cdr3_aa: CASSLDLGREAKLFF
cdr3_nt: TGCGCCAGCAGCTTGGATCTGGGCAGGGAAGCAAAACTGTTTTTT

clone_size: .
j_call: TRBJ1-1
d_call: .
v_call: TRBV7-2
cdr3_length: 14
cdr3_aa: CASSSQGPIVEAFF
cdr3_nt: TGTGCCAGCAGCTCGCAAGGACCAATTGTAGAAGCTTTCTTT

clone_size: .
j_call: TRBJ1-4
d_call: TRBD1
v_call: TRBV7-3
cdr3_length: 15
cdr3_aa: CASAPTGKPNEKLFF
cdr3_nt: TGTGCCAGCGCCCCGACAGGGAAACCTAATGAAAAACTGTTTTTT

clone_size: .
j_call: TRBJ2-1
d_call: .
v_call: TRBV24-1
cdr3_length: 15
cdr3_aa: CATSSTPSPVNEQFF
cdr3_nt: TGTGCCACCAGTAGCACACCCTCCCCTGTCAATGAGCAGTTCTTC

clone_size: .
j_call: TRBJ2-7
d_call: TRBD2
v_call: TRBV9
cdr3_length: 13
cdr3_aa: CASSGGDKDEQYF
cdr3_nt: TGTGCCTCAAGCGGGGGGGACAAGGACGAGCAGTACTTC

clone_size: few
j_call: TRBJ1-5
d_call: .
v_call: TRBV29-1
cdr3_length: 13
cdr3_aa: CSVARDNNQPQHF
cdr3_nt: TGCAGCGTTGCCCGGGACAATAACCAGCCCCAGCATTTT

clone_size: many
j_call: TRBJ2-7
d_call: TRBD1
v_call: TRBV7-2
cdr3_length: 14
cdr3_aa: CASSRTGDSYEQYF
cdr3_nt: TGTGCCAGCAGCCGGACAGGCGACTCCTACGAGCAGTACTTC